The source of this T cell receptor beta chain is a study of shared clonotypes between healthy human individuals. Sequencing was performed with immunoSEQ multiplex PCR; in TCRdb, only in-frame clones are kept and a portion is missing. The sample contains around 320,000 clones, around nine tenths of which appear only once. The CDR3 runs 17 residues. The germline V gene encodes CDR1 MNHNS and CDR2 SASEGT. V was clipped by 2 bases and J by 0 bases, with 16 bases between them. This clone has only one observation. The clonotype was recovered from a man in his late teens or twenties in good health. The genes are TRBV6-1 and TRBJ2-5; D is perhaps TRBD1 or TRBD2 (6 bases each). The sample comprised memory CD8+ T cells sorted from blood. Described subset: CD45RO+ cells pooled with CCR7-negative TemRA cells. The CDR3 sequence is CASSEWGAATYQETQYF. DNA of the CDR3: TGTGCCAGCAGTGAATGGGGGGCAGCTACTTACCAAGAGACCCAGTACTTC.